The clone carrying this T cell receptor beta chain was observed once. Losses at the gene ends were 0 bases for V and 6 bases for J; bases not matched to a gene: 7. This CDR3 is 16 amino acids long. Germline CDR1 reads SGHTA; CDR2 reads FQGNSA. This sample was included in a study of blood T cell repertoires in COVID-19. Profiled with immunoSEQ multiplex PCR; TCRdb holds only in-frame clones, not every one. The repertoire holds approximately 200,000 clones, with roughly 80% as singletons. The clonotype comes from a woman under 40 with acute or convalescent COVID-19. Sample: peripheral blood. The chain combines TRBV7-2 with TRBJ2-1, with 8 bases aligning to TRBD2. The CDR3 spells CASSLASGGPSNEQFF. For the CDR3, the DNA is TGTGCCAGCAGCTTAGCATCGGGGGGGCCATCCAATGAGCAGTTCTTC.